This TCR beta chain was obtained from a study of blood T cell repertoires in COVID-19. Study summary: There were acute and convalescent COVID-19 samples, and they came from the United States, Italy and Spain. From T cells, B-cell-depleted T cells, or PBMCs came the material, which was cDNA or gDNA.

Trimming removed 8 bases from V and 3 bases from J; junction bases left unmatched: 11. The CDR3 is made up of 15 amino acids. Germline values: CDR1 SGHTA, CDR2 FQGTGA. Method: immunoSEQ multiplex PCR; TCRdb's copy keeps in-frame clones and lacks some. The top ten clones hold roughly 9.6% of a sample with roughly 200,000 clones, 80% to 90% of them seen once. Followed over time, Seattle patients had been enrolled while infection was active. The chain carries TRBV7-3 and TRBJ1-1; 8 bases align to TRBD1. Sequencing was carried out using peripheral blood. The TCR was taken from a woman in her 40s with COVID-19, enrolled during active disease. CDR3 protein: CASSLLGQGDTEAFF. The DNA for the CDR3 is TGTGCCAGCTCTCTTCTAGGACAGGGAGACACTGAAGCTTTCTTT.